These 14 T cell receptor beta chains originate from one sample sequenced in a study of prognosis after radiotherapy for stage I lung cancer. It was by two-round multiplex PCR that TCR beta CDR3 was amplified from genomic DNA. First-round PCR used primers specific to each TRBV and TRBJ gene. Via MiXCR, TCRdb re-called the multiplex PCR reads, giving one row per CDR3 protein. Among 20,000 or so distinct CDR3 sequences, about 26% were seen once, and the ten largest hold under 25%. This specimen consisted of PBMCs, obtained before or after stereotactic body radiation therapy (not recorded which). The origin of the receptors is a donor over 45 with non-small cell lung cancer.

The genes are TRBV27 and TRBJ1-2; D remains unclear. Germline V gene data show CDR1 as MNHEY and CDR2 as SMNVEV (reference sequence). V dropped 6 bases and J dropped 3 bases, with 11 bases sitting between them. CDR3 size: 13 residues. CDR3 bases: TGTGCCAGCAGAGATAGGACCTACTATGGCTACACCTTC. It specifies CASRDRTYYGYTF.

Notes on this clonotype: Its ends do not fully match the called genes, so a read error is possible. In DNA, the CDR3 is TGTGCCAGCAGTGCCATCAGCCGGACGCAAGAGGCCCAGTACTTC. This gives the protein CASSAISRTQEAQYF. The rearrangement uses TRBV6-1 and TRBJ2-5; no reliable D call. The CDR3 has 15 amino acids. Germline assignment: CDR1 MNHNS and CDR2 SASEGT.

This clonotype qualifies as medium-sized. The chain uses TRBV5-1 and TRBJ1-2, with 7 bases matching TRBD1. J was trimmed by 4 bases and V by 0 bases; bases with no gene match: 12. The germline gives CDR1 SGHRS, CDR2 YFSETQ. This CDR3 spans 17 amino acids. CDR3: CASSLGDSHTETYGYTF. The CDR3 nucleotides read TGCGCCAGCAGCTTGGGGGACAGCCACACCGAGACCTATGGCTACACCTTC. Full variable domain (outside the CDR3, taken from reference TRBV5-1 and TRBJ1-2): KAGVTQTPRYLIKTRGQQVTLSCSPISGHRSVSWYQQTPGQGLQFLFEYFSETQRNKGNFPGRFSGRQFSNSRSEMNVSTLELGDSALYLCASSLGDSHTETYGYTFGSGTRLTVV.

The chain employs TRBV7-2 and TRBJ2-5, with a tentative D call TRBD2 (5 bases). V was shortened by 3 bases and J by 5 bases, with 10 bases between the two germline ends. From germline, CDR1 is SGHTA and CDR2 FQGNSA. This CDR3 contains 13 residues. Written as DNA, the CDR3 is TGTGCCAGCAGCTTCGCAAGGAGGGAGACCCAGTACTTC. It specifies CASSFARRETQYF.

This clonotype showed up many times. The V call is TRBV20-1, the J call TRBJ2-7, with 7 positions matching TRBD2. CDR1 is DFQATT and CDR2 is SNEGSKA in the germline V gene (reference sequence). The trim removed 0 bases at V and 6 bases at J, leaving 14 bases unmatched. The CDR3 is 16 amino acids. The CDR3: CSARDLGGFFSGEQYF. The CDR3 DNA reads TGCAGTGCTAGAGATCTGGGGGGGTTTTTTTCAGGCGAGCAGTACTTC.

This clonotype was picked up many times. The chain uses TRBV19 and TRBJ1-3; D remains ambiguous. Deletions cut 5 bases from V and 2 bases from J, with 13 bases between. Germline V gives CDR1 LNHDA, CDR2 SQIVND (reference sequence). This CDR3 comprises 15 residues. DNA of the CDR3: TGTGCCAGTAGTCTCATGACGTATGCTGGAAACACCATATATTTT. As protein: CASSLMTYAGNTIYF.

Of note for this clonotype: A far larger clone differs by one base, so this is likely a read error. DNA for the CDR3: TGTGCCAGCAGTCAGTGTTACAATGAGCAGTTCTTC. Protein sequence: CASSQCYNEQFF. The V call is TRBV6-1, the J call TRBJ2-7; D gene ambiguous. Judging by the DNA end, TRBJ2-1 fits better; the J call may be wrong. Looked up from germline, CDR1 is MNHNS and CDR2 is SASEGT. This CDR3 comprises 12 residues.

This clonotype was seen ten or more times. The J gene is TRBJ2-5, the V gene TRBV30; D remains unclear. The CDR3 runs 13 residues. Trimming took 4 bases from V and 4 from J, leaving 13 bases between them. Germline V gene lookup returns CDR1 GTSNPN and CDR2 SVGIG (reference sequence). The CDR3 bases are TGTGCCTGGACCCGGAGCTGGGGAGAGACCCAGTACTTC. Amino acid sequence: CAWTRSWGETQYF.

This clonotype occurred many times. This chain joins TRBV6-1 and TRBJ1-3; TRBD1 matches 8 bases. Trimming at V came to 6 bases and at J to 0 bases, leaving 7 bases not matched to a gene. The CDR3 spans 16 residues. The V gene's germline CDR1 is MNHNS and CDR2 SASEGT. The CDR3 spells CASRSGGNLSGNTIYF. The CDR3 bases are TGTGCCAGCAGATCAGGGGGCAACCTCTCTGGAAACACCATATATTTT.

Turning to this clonotype: It differs at one base from a far larger clone, so likely a read error. The rearrangement joins TRBV6-2 or TRBV6-3 to TRBJ2-3, with D perhaps matching TRBD1 or TRBD2 (5 bases each). The CDR3 contains 16 residues. Trimming removed 5 bases at V and 0 bases at J, with 15 bases between. Germline V gene data show CDR1 as MNHEY and CDR2 as SVGEGT. CDR3: CASSEARGDSTDTQYF. The CDR3 DNA sequence: TGTGCCAGCAGTGAGGCTAGAGGGGATAGCACAGATACGCAGTATTTT.

Concerning this clonotype: A junction end diverges from the germline sequence, so it may reflect a read error. This sequence joins TRBV7-2 and TRBJ1-3; no firm D call. CDR1 SGHTA and CDR2 FQGNSA come from the germline V gene. This CDR3 contains 15 residues. The CDR3 is CASNSSGSSVNTIYF. The CDR3 nucleotides are TGTGCCAGCAACTCCTCCGGGAGCTCTGTAAACACCATATATTTT.

Details on this clonotype: A far larger clone is just one base off, so this is likely a read error. The chain is built from TRBV6-8 and TRBJ1-5, with D possibly TRBD1 on 5 matching bases. The V and J ends lost 7 bases and 4 bases respectively, with 14 bases between them. CDR1 is MNHGY and CDR2 is SAAAGT in the germline V gene. The CDR3 is 14 amino acids. For the CDR3, the DNA is TGTGCCAGCACCTGGGCGGGGGGAAATCAGCCCCAGCATTTT. Translating it yields CASTWAGGNQPQHF.

This clonotype was counted many times. This rearrangement joins TRBV6-2 or TRBV6-3 to TRBJ2-3; a possible D gene is TRBD1 (6 bases). Deletions cut 3 bases from V and 0 bases from J, with 16 bases between. There are 17 residues in the CDR3. The germline CDR1 and CDR2 sequences are MNHEY and SVGEGT. The CDR3 loop is CASSYRGKPPSTDTQYF. The CDR3 DNA is TGTGCCAGCAGTTATAGGGGGAAACCCCCTAGCACAGATACGCAGTATTTT.

This clonotype was recorded many times. J is TRBJ2-1 and V is TRBV11-3; D is unresolved. This CDR3 has 13 residues. V was cut by 2 bases and J by 6 bases, with 8 bases left in between. Germline values: CDR1 SGHNT, CDR2 YENEEA. CDR3 in amino acids: CASSLNNVNEQFF. CDR3 coding DNA: TGTGCCAGCAGCTTAAATAATGTCAATGAGCAGTTCTTC.